Included here is one T cell receptor (beta chain) sequence, with context. Original data processing: The authors estimated nucleated cell counts from reference gene primer amplification. Libraries were prepared by immunoSEQ multiplex PCR; TCRdb keeps only in-frame clonotypes and omits some of them. For V, J and clone size, that table is used; D and trimming come from the DNA. Among around 390,000 clones, just under 90% were seen once, and the ten largest hold roughly a tenth. Grouping used clinical history reported by participants in a survey and questionnaire. This sample is drawn from a study of blood T cell repertoires in COVID-19. Germline trimming cut 4 bases from V and 6 bases from J; bases unmatched to any gene: 7. Germline V gene lookup returns CDR1 SGHNT and CDR2 YENEEA. The CDR3 has 14 residues.

The genes are TRBV11-3 and TRBJ2-3, with 7 positions matching TRBD2. Sequencing was carried out using PBMCs or T cells enriched from blood (not recorded which). The sequence derives from a woman in her fifties or sixties who had recovered from COVID-19. As DNA, the CDR3 is TGTGCCAGCAGCTCAGCGGGGTTCCGGGATACGCAGTATTTT. This encodes CASSSAGFRDTQYF.